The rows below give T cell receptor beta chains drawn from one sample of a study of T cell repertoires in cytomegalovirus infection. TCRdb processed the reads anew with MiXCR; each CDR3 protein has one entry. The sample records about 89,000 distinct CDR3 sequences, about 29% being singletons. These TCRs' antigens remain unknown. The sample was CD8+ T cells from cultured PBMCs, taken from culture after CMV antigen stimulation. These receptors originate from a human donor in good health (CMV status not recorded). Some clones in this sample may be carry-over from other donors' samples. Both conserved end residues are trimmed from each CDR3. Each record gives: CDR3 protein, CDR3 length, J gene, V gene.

ASSPRDRAYQETQY 14 TRBJ2-5 TRBV18
ASSEPYGGPGANVLT 15 TRBJ2-6 TRBV6-2/TRBV6-3
ASISDRGHGYT 11 TRBJ1-2 TRBV19
ASKEAHGYYEQY 12 TRBJ2-7 TRBV25-1
AWSPTLIGPGDYGYT 15 TRBJ1-2 TRBV30
ASSLQGYSQPQH 12 TRBJ1-5 TRBV27
ASSPTTGYLADTQY 14 TRBJ2-3 TRBV7-2
AISDNSAGTEAF 12 TRBJ1-1 TRBV10-3
ASIHIGEGSGTQPQH 15 TRBJ1-5 TRBV28
ATSEAGAMYNEQF 13 TRBJ2-1 TRBV24-1
ASSYQGGSTDTQY 13 TRBJ2-3 TRBV7-2
ASSETNYGYT 10 TRBJ1-2 TRBV2
ASSLVSGLAGGTDTQY 16 TRBJ2-3 TRBV7-8
ASSLAGLAKETQY 13 TRBJ2-5 TRBV12-3/TRBV12-4
ASSYTAVYGYT 11 TRBJ1-2 TRBV6-5
ASSAPPEEKLF 11 TRBJ1-4 TRBV9
ASSLEDTGELF 11 TRBJ2-2 TRBV5-4
ASSAGTSGPGEQF 13 TRBJ2-1 TRBV13
ASSPERAGVSYNEQF 15 TRBJ2-1 TRBV4-2
ASSLAGTGLTDTQY 14 TRBJ2-3 TRBV7-8
ASSPVGQVNTEAF 13 TRBJ1-1 TRBV19
ASRRTGGGPSQH 12 TRBJ1-5 TRBV12-3/TRBV12-4
ASSPEQGAAPYEQY 14 TRBJ2-7 TRBV27
ATSDLEGAGTGELF 14 TRBJ2-2 TRBV24-1
ASSYYGWDTEAF 12 TRBJ1-1 TRBV6-2/TRBV6-3
SVALYVQF 8 TRBJ2-1 TRBV29-1
ASSPRQGLGETQY 13 TRBJ2-5 TRBV7-6
ASRGAPYEQY 10 TRBJ2-7 TRBV2
ASSLAVGYEQY 11 TRBJ2-7 TRBV7-2
ASSLGGRQVEKLF 13 TRBJ1-4 TRBV7-2
ASNLLWGNQETQY 13 TRBJ2-5 TRBV7-8
ASSFQERSTEAF 12 TRBJ1-1 TRBV7-9
ASGTGAGNTIY 11 TRBJ1-3 TRBV12-3/TRBV12-4
ASSPISLDRDQETQY 15 TRBJ2-5 TRBV27
ASSSGFSYGYT 11 TRBJ1-2 TRBV28
ASSARGLAGYTDTQY 15 TRBJ2-3 TRBV5-8
ASTATGNGYT 10 TRBJ1-2 TRBV7-8
ASSLKEGGGYGYT 13 TRBJ1-2 TRBV27
ASSSRQGDAEAF 12 TRBJ1-1 TRBV7-9
ASEGWMNTEAF 11 TRBJ1-1 TRBV19
ASSLTSGGYTDTQY 14 TRBJ2-3 TRBV5-1
ASSTWTPNTGELF 13 TRBJ2-2 TRBV19
ASRPGQYSSNQPQH 14 TRBJ1-5 TRBV19
ASSGTSGDTDTQY 13 TRBJ2-3 TRBV7-3
ASSTPATANTGELF 14 TRBJ2-2 TRBV7-9
SASGTSGFSYNEQF 14 TRBJ2-1 TRBV20-1
ASRRVVGAASYEQY 14 TRBJ2-7 TRBV7-4
ASSSGTGWTGELF 13 TRBJ2-2 TRBV27
SARIGGTYEQY 11 TRBJ2-7 TRBV20-1
ASSIAAGLEAF 11 TRBJ1-1 TRBV19
ASSQSKRRPQNVDTQY 16 TRBJ2-3 TRBV4-1
ASSLDWGDTEAF 12 TRBJ1-1 TRBV7-8
ASSIGQGGTEAF 12 TRBJ1-1 TRBV5-6
ASGIQGSGEQF 11 TRBJ2-1 TRBV28
ASSYRAYEQY 10 TRBJ2-7 TRBV12-3/TRBV12-4